The rows below give T cell receptor beta chains drawn from one sample of a study of blood T cell repertoires in COVID-19. Measured with immunoSEQ multiplex PCR; TCRdb has only the in-frame clones, and not every one. The repertoire holds some 200,000 clones, with about 90% as singletons. Sequenced: peripheral blood. Receptors originate from a woman aged 45 to 65 with acute or convalescent COVID-19. The CDR3 runs from the conserved cysteine through the conserved F or W. Fields, in order: D gene, clone size, V gene, J gene, CDR3 DNA, CDR3 protein. The D gene is left open where the match is weak. Rows may omit the clone size; those that give it use once, few, many or a size class.

d_gene: TRBD1; abundance: .; v_gene: TRBV19; j_gene: TRBJ2-7; CDR3nt: TGTGCCAGTAGCGAAGGACAGGGGGCAATCTACGAGCAGTACTTC; CDR3aa: CASSEGQGAIYEQYF
d_gene: .; abundance: .; v_gene: TRBV4-1; j_gene: TRBJ2-7; CDR3nt: TGCGCCAGCAGCCATTGGGGCCGGTCCTACGAGCAGTACTTC; CDR3aa: CASSHWGRSYEQYF
d_gene: .; abundance: .; v_gene: TRBV7-2; j_gene: TRBJ1-4; CDR3nt: TGTGCCAGCAGCTTAGCGGTAGGGACTGTTAATGAAAAACTGTTTTTT; CDR3aa: CASSLAVGTVNEKLFF
d_gene: TRBD1; abundance: .; v_gene: TRBV24-1; j_gene: TRBJ1-1; CDR3nt: TGTGCCACCAGCGACAGGGGGCGGGGTGAAGCTTTCTTT; CDR3aa: CATSDRGRGEAFF
d_gene: .; abundance: .; v_gene: TRBV3-1/TRBV3-2; j_gene: TRBJ2-5; CDR3nt: TGTGCCAGCAGCCAAGGATTGAGCGGAGGTCAAGAGACCCAGTACTTC; CDR3aa: CASSQGLSGGQETQYF
d_gene: .; abundance: .; v_gene: TRBV2; j_gene: TRBJ1-5; CDR3nt: TGTGCCAGCAGTGAAGTGCAGTTCAATCAGCCCCAGCATTTT; CDR3aa: CASSEVQFNQPQHF
d_gene: .; abundance: .; v_gene: TRBV30; j_gene: TRBJ1-4; CDR3nt: TGTGCCTGTTCGACAGAGCCTACTAATGAAAAACTGTTTTTT; CDR3aa: CACSTEPTNEKLFF
d_gene: TRBD1; abundance: .; v_gene: TRBV15; j_gene: TRBJ2-1; CDR3nt: TGTGCCACCAGCAGATTTCGACAGGGGGTTAGCAATGAGCAGTTCTTC; CDR3aa: CATSRFRQGVSNEQFF
d_gene: TRBD1; abundance: once; v_gene: TRBV30; j_gene: TRBJ2-1; CDR3nt: TGTGCCTGGAGTTCCGGGACAGGGGGAATCGATGAGCAGTTCTTC; CDR3aa: CAWSSGTGGIDEQFF
d_gene: .; abundance: .; v_gene: TRBV6-6; j_gene: TRBJ1-5; CDR3nt: TGTGCCAGCAGTTACGGAGTTCAGCCCCAGCATTTT; CDR3aa: CASSYGVQPQHF
d_gene: .; abundance: .; v_gene: TRBV27; j_gene: TRBJ2-7; CDR3nt: TGTGCCAGCAGTTCTTATACGGCAGGGAAATACGAGCAGTACTTC; CDR3aa: CASSSYTAGKYEQYF
d_gene: TRBD1; abundance: .; v_gene: TRBV7-9; j_gene: TRBJ1-2; CDR3nt: TGTGCCAGCAGCTTAGTGACAGGGGCTAACTATGGCTACACCTTC; CDR3aa: CASSLVTGANYGYTF